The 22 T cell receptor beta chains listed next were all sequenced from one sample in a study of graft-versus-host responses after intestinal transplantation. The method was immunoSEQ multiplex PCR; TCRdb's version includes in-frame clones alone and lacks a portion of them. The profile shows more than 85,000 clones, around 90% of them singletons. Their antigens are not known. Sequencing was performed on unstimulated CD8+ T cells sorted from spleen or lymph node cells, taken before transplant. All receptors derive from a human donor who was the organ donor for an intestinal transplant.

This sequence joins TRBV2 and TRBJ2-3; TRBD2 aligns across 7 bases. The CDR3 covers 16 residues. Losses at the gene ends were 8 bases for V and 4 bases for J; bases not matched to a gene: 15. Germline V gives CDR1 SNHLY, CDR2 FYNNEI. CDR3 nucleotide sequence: TGTGCCAGCCGGGAGCGCGGGGGATATGTCTCAGATACGCAGTATTTT. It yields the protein CASRERGGYVSDTQYF.

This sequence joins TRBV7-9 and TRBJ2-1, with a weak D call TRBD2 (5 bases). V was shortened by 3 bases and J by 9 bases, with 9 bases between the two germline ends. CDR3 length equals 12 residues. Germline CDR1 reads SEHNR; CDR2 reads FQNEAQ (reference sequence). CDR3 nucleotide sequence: TGTGCCAGCAGCTTTTCCGGGGTTGAGCAGTTCTTC. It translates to CASSFSGVEQFF.

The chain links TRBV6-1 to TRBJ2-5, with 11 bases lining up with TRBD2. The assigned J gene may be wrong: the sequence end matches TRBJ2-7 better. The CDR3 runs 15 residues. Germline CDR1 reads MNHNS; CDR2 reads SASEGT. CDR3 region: CASSEPSGGRHEQYF. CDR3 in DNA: TGTGCCAGCAGTGAGCCTAGCGGGGGGAGACACGAGCAGTACTTC.

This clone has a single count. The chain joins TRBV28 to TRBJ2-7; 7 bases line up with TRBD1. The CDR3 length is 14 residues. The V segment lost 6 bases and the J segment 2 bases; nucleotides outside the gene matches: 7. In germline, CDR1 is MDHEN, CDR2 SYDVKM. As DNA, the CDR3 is TGTGCCAGCAGAGACCGGGACAGACCCTACGAGCAGTACTTC. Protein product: CASRDRDRPYEQYF.

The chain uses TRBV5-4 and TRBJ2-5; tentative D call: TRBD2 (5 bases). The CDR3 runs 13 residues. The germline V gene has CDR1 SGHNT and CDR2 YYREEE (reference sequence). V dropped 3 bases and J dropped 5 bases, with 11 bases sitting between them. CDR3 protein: CASSWTLGETQYF. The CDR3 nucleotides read TGTGCCAGCAGCTGGACTTTAGGGGAGACCCAGTACTTC.

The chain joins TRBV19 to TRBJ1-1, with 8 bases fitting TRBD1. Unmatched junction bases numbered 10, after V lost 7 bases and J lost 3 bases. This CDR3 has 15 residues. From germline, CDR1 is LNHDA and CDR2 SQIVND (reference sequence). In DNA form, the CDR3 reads TGTGCCAGTACCATTAACAGGGGGGGAGACACTGAAGCTTTCTTT. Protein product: CASTINRGGDTEAFF.

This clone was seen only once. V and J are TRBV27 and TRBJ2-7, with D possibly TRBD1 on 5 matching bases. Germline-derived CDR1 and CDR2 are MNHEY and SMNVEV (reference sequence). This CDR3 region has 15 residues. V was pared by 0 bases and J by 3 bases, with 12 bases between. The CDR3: CASSLSRGGVYEQYF. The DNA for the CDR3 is TGTGCCAGCAGTTTATCAAGGGGTGGGGTCTACGAGCAGTACTTC.

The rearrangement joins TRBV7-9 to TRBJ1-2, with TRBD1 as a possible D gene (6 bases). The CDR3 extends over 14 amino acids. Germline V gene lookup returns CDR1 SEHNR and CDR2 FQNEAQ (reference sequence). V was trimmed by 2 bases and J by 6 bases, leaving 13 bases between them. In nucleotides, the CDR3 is TGTGCCAGCAGCTTACTCCGGGACATACATGGCTACACCTTC. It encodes CASSLLRDIHGYTF.

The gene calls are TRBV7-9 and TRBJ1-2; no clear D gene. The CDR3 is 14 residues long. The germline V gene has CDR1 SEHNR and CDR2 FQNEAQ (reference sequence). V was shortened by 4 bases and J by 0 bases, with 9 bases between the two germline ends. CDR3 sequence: CASSSSGANYGYTF. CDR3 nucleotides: TGTGCCAGCAGCTCCTCAGGTGCTAACTATGGCTACACCTTC.

The CDR3 nucleotides are TGTGCCAGCAGTGATCCCGACAGACCGGTCCAAGAGACCCAGTACTTC. Encoded protein: CASSDPDRPVQETQYF. This chain uses TRBV25-1 with TRBJ2-5; tentatively, D is TRBD1 (5 bases). V was clipped by 3 bases and J by 1 base, with 15 bases between them. Germline loops: CDR1 MGHDK, CDR2 SYGVNS. The CDR3 has 16 amino acids.

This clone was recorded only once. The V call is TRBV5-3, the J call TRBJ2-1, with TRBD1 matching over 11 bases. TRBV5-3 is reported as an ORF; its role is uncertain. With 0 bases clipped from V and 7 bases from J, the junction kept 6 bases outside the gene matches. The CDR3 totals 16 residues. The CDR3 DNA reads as TGTGCCAGAAGCTTGGATAGGACAGGGGGCCTAAATGAGCAGTTCTTC. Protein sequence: CARSLDRTGGLNEQFF.

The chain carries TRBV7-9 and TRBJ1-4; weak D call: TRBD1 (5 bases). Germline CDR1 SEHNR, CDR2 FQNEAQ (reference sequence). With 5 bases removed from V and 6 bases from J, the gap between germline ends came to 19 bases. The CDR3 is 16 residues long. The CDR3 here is CASSPPIDSPHEKLFF. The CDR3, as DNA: TGTGCCAGCAGCCCACCTATTGACAGCCCTCATGAAAAACTGTTTTTT.

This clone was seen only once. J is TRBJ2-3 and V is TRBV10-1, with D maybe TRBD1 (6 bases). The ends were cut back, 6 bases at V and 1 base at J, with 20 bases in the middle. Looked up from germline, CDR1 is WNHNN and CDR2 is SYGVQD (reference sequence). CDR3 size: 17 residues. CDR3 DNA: TGCGCCAGCAGGGGGGCCTATACCGTAAGAGGCACAGATACGCAGTATTTT. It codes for CASRGAYTVRGTDTQYF.

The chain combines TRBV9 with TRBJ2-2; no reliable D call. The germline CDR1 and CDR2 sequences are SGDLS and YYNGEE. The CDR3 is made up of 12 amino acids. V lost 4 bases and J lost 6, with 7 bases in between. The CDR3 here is CASSLKPGELFF. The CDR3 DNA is TGTGCCAGCAGCCTGAAGCCCGGGGAGCTGTTTTTT.

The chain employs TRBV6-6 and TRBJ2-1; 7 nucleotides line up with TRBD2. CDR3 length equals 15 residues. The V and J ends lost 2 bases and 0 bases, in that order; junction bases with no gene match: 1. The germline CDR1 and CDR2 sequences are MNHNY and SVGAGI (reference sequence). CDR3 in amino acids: CASSYAGDSYNEQFF. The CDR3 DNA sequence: TGTGCCAGCAGTTACGCGGGAGACTCCTACAATGAGCAGTTCTTC.

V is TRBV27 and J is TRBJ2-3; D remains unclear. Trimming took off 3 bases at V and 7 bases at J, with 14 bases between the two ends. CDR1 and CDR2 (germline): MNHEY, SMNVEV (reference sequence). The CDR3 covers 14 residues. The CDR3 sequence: CASSFALEPHTQYF. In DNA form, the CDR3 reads TGTGCCAGCAGTTTCGCGCTCGAACCCCATACGCAGTATTTT.

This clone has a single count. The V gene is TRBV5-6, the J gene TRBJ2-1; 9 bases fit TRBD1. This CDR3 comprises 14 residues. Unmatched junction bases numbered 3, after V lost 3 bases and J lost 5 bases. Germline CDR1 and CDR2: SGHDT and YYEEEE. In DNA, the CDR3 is TGTGCCAGCAGCTGGGGGACAGGGAACAATGAGCAGTTCTTC. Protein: CASSWGTGNNEQFF. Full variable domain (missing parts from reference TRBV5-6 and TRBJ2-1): DAGVTQSPTHLIKTRGQQVTLRCSPKSGHDTVSWYQQALGQGPQFIFQYYEEEERQRGNFPDRFSGHQFPNYSSELNVNALLLGDSALYLCASSWGTGNNEQFFGPGTRLTVL.

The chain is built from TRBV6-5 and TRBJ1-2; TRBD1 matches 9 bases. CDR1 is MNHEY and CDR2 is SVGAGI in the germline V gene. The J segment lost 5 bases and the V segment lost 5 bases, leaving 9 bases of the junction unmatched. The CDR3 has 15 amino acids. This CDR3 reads CASSKGTGFGYGYTF. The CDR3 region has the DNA TGTGCCAGCAGTAAAGGGACAGGGTTTGGTTATGGCTACACCTTC.

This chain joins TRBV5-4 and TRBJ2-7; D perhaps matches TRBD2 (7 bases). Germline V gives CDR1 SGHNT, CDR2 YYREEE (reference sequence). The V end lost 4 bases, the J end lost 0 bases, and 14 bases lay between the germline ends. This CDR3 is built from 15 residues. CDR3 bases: TGTGCCAGCAGCGGTGGGAGGGGGAGCTCCTACGAGCAGTACTTC. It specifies CASSGGRGSSYEQYF.

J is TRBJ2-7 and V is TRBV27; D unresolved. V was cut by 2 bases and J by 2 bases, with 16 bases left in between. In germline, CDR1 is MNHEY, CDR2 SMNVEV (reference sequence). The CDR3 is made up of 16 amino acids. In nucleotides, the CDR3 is TGTGCCAGCAGTTTAAGTCGCCCACAGCCTACCTACGAGCAGTACTTC. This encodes CASSLSRPQPTYEQYF.

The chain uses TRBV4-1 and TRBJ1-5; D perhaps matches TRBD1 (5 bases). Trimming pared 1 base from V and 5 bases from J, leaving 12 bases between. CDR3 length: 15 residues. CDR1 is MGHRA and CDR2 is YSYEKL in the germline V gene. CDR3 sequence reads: CASSQVIGGDQPQHF. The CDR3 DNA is TGCGCCAGCAGCCAAGTAATCGGGGGGGATCAGCCCCAGCATTTT.

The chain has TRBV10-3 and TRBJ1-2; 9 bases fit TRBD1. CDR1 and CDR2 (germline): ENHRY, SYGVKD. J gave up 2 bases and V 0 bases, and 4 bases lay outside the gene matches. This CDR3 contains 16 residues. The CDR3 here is CAISESKGQGNYGYTF. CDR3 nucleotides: TGTGCCATCAGTGAGTCGAAGGGACAGGGAAACTATGGCTACACCTTC.